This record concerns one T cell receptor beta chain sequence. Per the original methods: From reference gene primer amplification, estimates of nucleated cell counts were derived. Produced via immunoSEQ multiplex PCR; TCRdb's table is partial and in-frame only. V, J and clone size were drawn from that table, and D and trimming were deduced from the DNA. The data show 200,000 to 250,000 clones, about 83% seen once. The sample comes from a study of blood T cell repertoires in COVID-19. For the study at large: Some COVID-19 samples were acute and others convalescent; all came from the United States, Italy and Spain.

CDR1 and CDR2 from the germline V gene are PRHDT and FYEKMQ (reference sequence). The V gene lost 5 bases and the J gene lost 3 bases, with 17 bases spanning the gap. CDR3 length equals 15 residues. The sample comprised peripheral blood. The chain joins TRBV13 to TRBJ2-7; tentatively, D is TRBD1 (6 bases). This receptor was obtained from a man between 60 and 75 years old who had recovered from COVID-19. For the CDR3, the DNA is TGTGCCAGCAGCCCCCGACAGGAGAGTTACTACGAGCAGTACTTC. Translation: CASSPRQESYYEQYF.